These 23 T cell receptor beta chains originate from one sample sequenced in a study of OX40 agonist ivuxolimab in advanced cancers. Produced via immunoSEQ multiplex PCR; TCRdb's table is partial and in-frame only. The table lists approximately 76,000 clones, about nine tenths of them singletons. Here the sequenced sample was CD4+ or CD8+ T cells sorted from blood, taken in a trial of the OX40 agonist ivuxolimab. The receptors were gathered from an adult with an advanced solid tumor such as melanoma, head and neck, liver or kidney cancer.

The chain joins TRBV10-3 to TRBJ2-2; TRBD1 aligns across 7 bases. The CDR3 spans 14 residues. J lost 1 base, V lost 10 bases, and 6 bases had no gene match. Germline V CDR1 and CDR2: ENHRY, SYGVKD. The CDR3 sequence is CATKQGMNTGELFF. In nucleotides, the CDR3 is TGTGCCACCAAACAGGGGATGAACACCGGGGAGCTGTTTTTT.

This chain links TRBV7-6 with TRBJ2-2; possibly TRBD1 for D (6 bases). In germline, CDR1 is SGHVS, CDR2 FNYEAQ. The CDR3 has 16 residues. The V gene lost 1 base and the J gene lost 0 bases, with 9 bases spanning the gap. The CDR3 coding sequence is TGTGCCAGCAGCTTAGGGACAGCCGCGAACACCGGGGAGCTGTTTTTT. Protein: CASSLGTAANTGELFF. Supplemented by reference TRBV7-6 and TRBJ2-2, the full variable domain reads GAGVSQSPRYKVTKRGQDVALRCDPISGHVSLYWYRQALGQGPEFLTYFNYEAQQDKSGLPNDRFSAERPEGSISTLTIQRTEQRDSAMYRCASSLGTAANTGELFFGEGSRLTVL.

The CDR3 sequence: CASRSAEEQYF. The CDR3 bases are TGTGCCAGCAGGTCTGCGGAGGAGCAGTACTTC. The gene calls are TRBV28 and TRBJ2-7; D gene ambiguous. Germline-derived CDR1 and CDR2 are MDHEN and SYDVKM. V was shortened by 6 bases and J by 7 bases, with 10 bases between the two germline ends. The CDR3 spans 11 residues.

In its sample, this clone ranks as medium-sized (0.01 to 0.1%). The chain combines TRBV7-8 with TRBJ1-4, with TRBD1 matching over 7 bases. Germline CDR1 and CDR2: SGHVS and FQNEAQ. Trimming removed 3 bases from V and 4 bases from J; junction bases left unmatched: 5. The CDR3 has 15 amino acids. The CDR3, as DNA: TGTGCCAGCAGCTTTGCCGGGACAGATAATGAAAAACTGTTTTTT. Translating gives CASSFAGTDNEKLFF.

The gene calls are TRBV7-9 and TRBJ2-5; tentative D call: TRBD2 (7 bases). Trimming stripped 3 bases from V and 5 bases from J, with 16 bases between. The CDR3 spans 15 residues. The germline V gene has CDR1 SEHNR and CDR2 FQNEAQ (reference sequence). CDR3: CASSFSGGLGETQYF. CDR3 nucleotides: TGTGCCAGCAGCTTCTCGGGGGGCCTAGGGGAGACCCAGTACTTC.

This clone showed up just once. V gene TRBV6-1 combines with J gene TRBJ2-3; 7 bases align to TRBD2. With V trimmed by 6 bases and J by 2 bases, 2 bases remained unmatched. Germline CDR1 MNHNS, CDR2 SASEGT. This CDR3 has 13 amino acids. This chain's CDR3 is CASRGGLTDTQYF. CDR3 DNA sequence: TGTGCCAGCAGGGGAGGGCTCACAGATACGCAGTATTTT.

J is TRBJ2-1 and V is TRBV7-2, with no clear D. The germline V gene encodes CDR1 SGHTA and CDR2 FQGNSA. Trimming removed 1 base from V and 7 bases from J, with 14 bases in between. CDR3 length equals 15 residues. CDR3 in DNA: TGTGCCAGCAGCTTAGGGAGACTTCAGGAAAATGAGCAGTTCTTC. Translation: CASSLGRLQENEQFF.

The J gene is TRBJ1-2, the V gene TRBV4-2, with D possibly being TRBD1 (5 bases). This CDR3 contains 13 residues. Germline CDR1 reads LGHNA; CDR2 reads YNFKEQ. Trimming removed 0 bases from V and 4 bases from J, with 6 bases in between. CDR3 in amino acids: CASSQEGVYGYTF. CDR3 nucleotide sequence: TGTGCCAGCAGCCAAGAAGGGGTCTATGGCTACACCTTC.

The chain combines TRBV6-6 with TRBJ1-2, with a tentative D call TRBD1 (5 bases). The CDR3 extends over 14 amino acids. V shed 0 bases and J shed 8 bases, with 13 bases lying between them. Germline V gene data show CDR1 as MNHNY and CDR2 as SVGAGI (reference sequence). Here the CDR3 DNA reads TGTGCCAGCAGTTACTCGAGGAAGGGGAGGGGCTACACCTTC. This encodes CASSYSRKGRGYTF.

The chain is built from TRBV7-9 and TRBJ1-2; 7 positions match TRBD1. The CDR3 sequence is 14 residues long. Unmatched junction bases numbered 13, after V lost 11 bases and J lost 4 bases. The germline V gene encodes CDR1 SEHNR and CDR2 FQNEAQ (reference sequence). DNA for the CDR3: TGTGCCGGTAGACAAGGGGGCGAGGTCTATGGCTACACCTTC. Amino acid sequence: CAGRQGGEVYGYTF. Filled out from reference TRBV7-9 and TRBJ1-2, the complete variable domain reads DTGVSQNPRHKITKRGQNVTFRCDPISEHNRLYWYRQTLGQGPEFLTYFQNEAQLEKSRLLSDRFSAERPKGSFSTLEIQRTEQGDSAMYLCAGRQGGEVYGYTFGSGTRLTVV.

The V and J genes are TRBV11-2 and TRBJ1-3; unclear D gene. Between the trimmed V and J ends, which lost 0 bases and 4 bases, there was a span of 4 bases. Germline lookup yields CDR1 SGHAT and CDR2 FQNNGV. The CDR3 length is 13 residues. The CDR3 nucleotides read TGTGCCAGCAGCTTAGAAGGGGGAAACACCATATATTTT. Its protein is CASSLEGGNTIYF.

The rearrangement joins TRBV7-2 to TRBJ1-5; D not resolved. Germline V gene sequence: CDR1 SGHTA, CDR2 FQGNSA. Trimming cost V 1 base and J 1 base, with 5 bases left between them. The CDR3 spans 14 residues. CDR3 sequence reads: CASSLVTSNQPQHF. The CDR3 DNA sequence: TGTGCCAGCAGCTTAGTGACGAGCAATCAGCCCCAGCATTTT.

The chain uses TRBV2 and TRBJ1-1; a weak D match, TRBD1 (5 bases). The V end was cut by 8 bases, the J end by 0 bases, with 10 bases between. The CDR3 is made up of 13 amino acids. Germline V gene lookup returns CDR1 SNHLY and CDR2 FYNNEI. CDR3 amino acids: CASGRGMNTEAFF. The CDR3 DNA follows: TGTGCCAGCGGGCGGGGGATGAACACTGAAGCTTTCTTT.

V and J are TRBV11-2 and TRBJ2-2; TRBD2 aligns across 7 bases. Germline CDR1 and CDR2: SGHAT and FQNNGV. The CDR3 length is 12 residues. V dropped 5 bases and J dropped 7; count of bases not matched to a gene: 1. CDR3: CASSSGIGELFF. DNA of the CDR3: TGTGCCAGCAGCAGCGGGATCGGGGAGCTGTTTTTT.

The rearrangement uses TRBV18 and TRBJ2-1, with 12 bases aligning to TRBD2. Germline lookup yields CDR1 KGHSH and CDR2 LQKENI. V dropped 2 bases and J dropped 0; count of bases not matched to a gene: 5. The CDR3 loop spans 18 amino acids. Written as DNA, the CDR3 is TGTGCCAGCTCACCAATGCTAGCGGGAGGGTCCTCCTACAATGAGCAGTTCTTC. Translating gives CASSPMLAGGSSYNEQFF.

The J gene is TRBJ2-2, the V gene TRBV7-2; D could derive from TRBD1 or TRBD2 (5 bases each). The V end lost 5 bases, the J end lost 7 bases, and 23 bases lay between the germline ends. The CDR3 covers 17 residues. Germline V CDR1 and CDR2: SGHTA, FQGNSA. The DNA for the CDR3 is TGTGCCAGCAGCCCAAGGGGAGAAGGAAGGGTCGGCGGGGAGCTGTTTTTT. It encodes CASSPRGEGRVGGELFF.

Notes on this clone: This CDR3 is also generated by other DNA sequences in the sample. V usage is TRBV5-6 and J usage is TRBJ1-2; TRBD1 might be the D (6 bases). Trimming cost V 4 bases and J 4 bases, with 11 bases left between them. The CDR3 extends over 13 amino acids. CDR1 is SGHDT and CDR2 is YYEEEE in the germline V gene. CDR3 protein: CASSLWTAYGYTF. In DNA, the CDR3 is TGTGCCAGCAGCCTATGGACAGCCTATGGCTACACCTTC.

The rearrangement links TRBV5-4 to TRBJ2-6; 9 bases align to TRBD1. CDR1 and CDR2 (germline): SGHNT, YYREEE (reference sequence). The trim removed 4 bases at V and 0 bases at J, leaving 8 bases unmatched. This CDR3 region has 18 residues. The CDR3 DNA sequence: TGTGCCAGCAGCCGACCGGGGACAGGGAGCTCTGGGGCCAACGTCCTGACTTTC. Translating gives CASSRPGTGSSGANVLTF.

The chain carries TRBV19 and TRBJ2-2; D uncertain. Trimming stripped 7 bases from V and 2 bases from J, with 11 bases between. The CDR3 sequence is 14 residues long. Germline CDR1 LNHDA, CDR2 SQIVND (reference sequence). The CDR3 here is CASNDGINTGELFF. The CDR3 DNA sequence: TGTGCCAGTAATGACGGAATCAACACCGGGGAGCTGTTTTTT.

The chain has TRBV13 and TRBJ1-1; TRBD1 matches at 11 bases. CDR1 and CDR2 from the germline V gene are PRHDT and FYEKMQ (reference sequence). The CDR3 has 16 amino acids. J lost 5 bases, V lost 5 bases, and 10 bases had no gene match. The CDR3 sequence is CASSIPGTGGITEAFF. Written as DNA, the CDR3 is TGTGCCAGCAGCATTCCGGGGACAGGGGGGATTACTGAAGCTTTCTTT.

V and J are TRBV7-2 and TRBJ1-5; D may be TRBD1 (5 bases). Per germline, CDR1 SGHTA and CDR2 FQGNSA. V was cut by 1 base and J by 2 bases, with 12 bases left in between. The CDR3 is 16 residues long. DNA for the CDR3: TGTGCCAGCAGCTTAGGGGGCAATATCGGCAATCAGCCCCAGCATTTT. This codes for CASSLGGNIGNQPQHF.

This clone was found once. The J gene is TRBJ1-5, the V gene TRBV15; 8 nucleotides agree with TRBD1. The CDR3 totals 15 residues. V lost 3 bases to trimming and J lost 5 bases; unmatched junction nucleotides: 6. Germline V lookup: CDR1 LNHNV, CDR2 YYDKDF (reference sequence). CDR3 protein: CATSRAGQGHQPQHF. The DNA of the CDR3 is TGTGCCACCAGCAGGGCTGGACAGGGCCATCAGCCCCAGCATTTT. Complete variable domain (other parts from reference TRBV15 and TRBJ1-5): DAMVIQNPRYQVTQFGKPVTLSCSQTLNHNVMYWYQQKSSQAPKLLFHYYDKDFNNEADTPDNFQSRRPNTSFCFLDIRSPGLGDTAMYLCATSRAGQGHQPQHFGDGTRLSIL.

The rearrangement joins TRBV2 to TRBJ1-2; D remains unclear. The ends were cut back, 2 bases at V and 5 bases at J, with 6 bases in the middle. Germline CDR1 SNHLY, CDR2 FYNNEI. The CDR3 runs 12 residues. Here the CDR3 reads CASSERRYGYTF. CDR3 DNA: TGTGCCAGCAGTGAACGACGGTATGGCTACACCTTC. The full variable domain, its missing parts supplied by reference TRBV2 and TRBJ1-2, is EPEVTQTPSHQVTQMGQEVILRCVPISNHLYFYWYRQILGQKVEFLVSFYNNEISEKSEIFDDQFSVERPDGSNFTLKIRSTKLEDSAMYFCASSERRYGYTFGSGTRLTVV.